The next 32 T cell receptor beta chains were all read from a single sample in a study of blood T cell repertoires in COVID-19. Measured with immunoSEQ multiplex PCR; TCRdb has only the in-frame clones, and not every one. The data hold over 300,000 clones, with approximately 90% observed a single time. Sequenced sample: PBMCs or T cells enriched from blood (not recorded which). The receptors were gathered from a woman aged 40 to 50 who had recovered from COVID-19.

In DNA form, the CDR3 reads TGTGCCAGCTCACCACGGCTAGCGGATACTAGCACAGATACGCAGTATTTT. This sequence encodes CASSPRLADTSTDTQYF. The genes are TRBV18 and TRBJ2-3; 7 bases fit TRBD2. This CDR3 region has 17 residues. Germline trimming cut 1 base from V and 0 bases from J; bases unmatched to any gene: 7. The germline V gene encodes CDR1 KGHSH and CDR2 LQKENI.

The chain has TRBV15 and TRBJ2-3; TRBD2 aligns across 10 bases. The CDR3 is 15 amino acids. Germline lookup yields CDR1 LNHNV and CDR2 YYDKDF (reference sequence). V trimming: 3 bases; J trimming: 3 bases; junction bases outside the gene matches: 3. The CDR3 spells CATSRVTSGTDTQYF. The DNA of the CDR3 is TGTGCCACCAGCAGGGTGACTAGCGGGACAGATACGCAGTATTTT.

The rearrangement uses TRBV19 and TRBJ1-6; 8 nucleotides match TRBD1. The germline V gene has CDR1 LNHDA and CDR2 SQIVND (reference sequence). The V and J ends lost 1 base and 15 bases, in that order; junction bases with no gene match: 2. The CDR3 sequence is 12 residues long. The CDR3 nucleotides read TGTGCCAGTAGTATAGGGGGACAGGACCTCCACTTT. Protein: CASSIGGQDLHF. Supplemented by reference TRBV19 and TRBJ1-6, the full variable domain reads DGGITQSPKYLFRKEGQNVTLSCEQNLNHDAMYWYRQDPGQGLRLIYYSQIVNDFQKGDIAEGYSVSREKKESFPLTVTSAQKNPTAFYLCASSIGGQDLHFGNGTRLTVT.

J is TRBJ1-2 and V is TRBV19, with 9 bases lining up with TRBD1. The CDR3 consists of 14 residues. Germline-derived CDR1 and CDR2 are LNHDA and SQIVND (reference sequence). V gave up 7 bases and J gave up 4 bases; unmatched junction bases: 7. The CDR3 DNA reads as TGTGCCAGTAAGGGACAGGGTATAGTCTATGGCTACACCTTC. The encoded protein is CASKGQGIVYGYTF.

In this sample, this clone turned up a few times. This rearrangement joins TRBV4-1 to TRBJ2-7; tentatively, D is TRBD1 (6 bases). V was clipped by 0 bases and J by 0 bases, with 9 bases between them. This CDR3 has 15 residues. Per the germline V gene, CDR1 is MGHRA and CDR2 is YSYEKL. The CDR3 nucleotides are TGCGCCAGCAGCCAAGACAGGGGTGGCTCCTACGAGCAGTACTTC. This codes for CASSQDRGGSYEQYF.

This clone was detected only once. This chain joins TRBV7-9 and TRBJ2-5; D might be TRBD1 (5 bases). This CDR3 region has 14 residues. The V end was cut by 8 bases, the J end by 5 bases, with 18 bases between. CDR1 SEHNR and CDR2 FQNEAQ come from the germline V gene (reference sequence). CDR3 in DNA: TGTGCCAGCTCGACCTCACAAGGGGTGGAGACCCAGTACTTC. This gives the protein CASSTSQGVETQYF.

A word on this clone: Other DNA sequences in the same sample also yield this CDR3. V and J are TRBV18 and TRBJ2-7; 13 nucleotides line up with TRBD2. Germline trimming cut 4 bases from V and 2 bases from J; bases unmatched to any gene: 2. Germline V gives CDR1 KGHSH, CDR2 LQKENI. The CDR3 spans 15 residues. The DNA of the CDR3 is TGTGCCAGCTCACTAGGGACTAGCGGGGCCTACGAGCAGTACTTC. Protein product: CASSLGTSGAYEQYF. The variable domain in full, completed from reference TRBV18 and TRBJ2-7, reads NAGVMQNPRHLVRRRGQEARLRCSPMKGHSHVYWYRQLPEEGLKFMVYLQKENIIDESGMPKERFSAEFPKEGPSILRIQQVVRGDSAAYFCASSLGTSGAYEQYFGPGTRLTVT.

CDR3 region: CASSVGSGGASSYNEQFF. CDR3 nucleotides: TGTGCCAGCAGTGTTGGCAGCGGGGGGGCGTCCTCCTACAATGAGCAGTTCTTC. This sequence joins TRBV6-4 and TRBJ2-1; 10 bases fit TRBD2. V dropped 4 bases and J dropped 0; count of bases not matched to a gene: 9. CDR1 and CDR2 (germline): MRHNA, SNTAGT. This CDR3 has 18 amino acids.

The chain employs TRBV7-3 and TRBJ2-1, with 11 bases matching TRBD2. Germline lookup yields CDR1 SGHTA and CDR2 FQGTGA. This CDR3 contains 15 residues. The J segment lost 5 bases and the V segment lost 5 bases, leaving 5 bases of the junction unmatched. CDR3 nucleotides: TGTGCCAGCAGCGCTGGGACTAGCGGAAACAATGAGCAGTTCTTC. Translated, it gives CASSAGTSGNNEQFF.

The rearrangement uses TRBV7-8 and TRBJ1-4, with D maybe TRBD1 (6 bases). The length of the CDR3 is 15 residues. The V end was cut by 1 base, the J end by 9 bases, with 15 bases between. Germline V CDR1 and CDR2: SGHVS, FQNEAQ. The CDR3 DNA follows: TGTGCCAGCAGCTTAGGGGTGTCAGGGGAAAAAAAACTGTTTTTT. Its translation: CASSLGVSGEKKLFF.

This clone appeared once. The CDR3 sequence: CASSALIYGYTF. In DNA, the CDR3 is TGTGCCAGTAGCGCACTGATCTATGGCTACACCTTC. This rearrangement joins TRBV19 to TRBJ1-2; D remains ambiguous. Trimming stripped 6 bases from V and 4 bases from J, with 9 bases between. The CDR3 spans 12 residues. Germline V gene data show CDR1 as LNHDA and CDR2 as SQIVND (reference sequence).

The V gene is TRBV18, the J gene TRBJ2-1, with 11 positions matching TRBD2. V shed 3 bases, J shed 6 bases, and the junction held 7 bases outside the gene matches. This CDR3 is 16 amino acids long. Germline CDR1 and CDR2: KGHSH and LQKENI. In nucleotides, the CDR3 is TGTGCCAGCTCACCTCGAACCGGGACTAGCGGCAATGAGCAGTTCTTC. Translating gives CASSPRTGTSGNEQFF.

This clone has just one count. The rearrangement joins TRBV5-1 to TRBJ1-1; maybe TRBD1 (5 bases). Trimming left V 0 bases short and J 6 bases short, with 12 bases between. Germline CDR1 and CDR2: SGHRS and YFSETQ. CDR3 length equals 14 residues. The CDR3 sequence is CASSLAREDPEAFF. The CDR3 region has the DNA TGCGCCAGCAGCTTGGCCAGGGAGGACCCTGAAGCTTTCTTT.

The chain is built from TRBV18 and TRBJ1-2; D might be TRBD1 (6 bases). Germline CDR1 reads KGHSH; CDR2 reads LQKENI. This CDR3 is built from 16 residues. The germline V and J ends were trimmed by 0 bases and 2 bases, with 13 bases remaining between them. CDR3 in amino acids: CASSPPTGKQNYGYTF. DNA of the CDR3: TGTGCCAGCTCACCACCGACAGGAAAACAAAACTATGGCTACACCTTC.

This CDR3 reads CASSPRLAGSWGGGTQYF. CDR3 coding DNA: TGCGCCAGCAGCCCAAGACTAGCGGGGTCCTGGGGGGGAGGTACGCAGTATTTT. V usage is TRBV4-3 and J usage is TRBJ2-3, with 11 bases matching TRBD2. The J segment lost 8 bases and the V segment lost 4 bases, leaving 17 bases of the junction unmatched. CDR1 is LGHNA, CDR2 YSLEER, per germline. The CDR3 runs 18 residues.

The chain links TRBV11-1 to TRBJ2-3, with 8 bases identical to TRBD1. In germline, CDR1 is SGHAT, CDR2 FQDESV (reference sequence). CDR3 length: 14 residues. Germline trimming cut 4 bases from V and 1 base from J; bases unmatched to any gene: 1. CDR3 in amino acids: CASSWTGRTDTQYF. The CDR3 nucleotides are TGTGCCAGCAGCTGGACAGGGCGCACAGATACGCAGTATTTT.

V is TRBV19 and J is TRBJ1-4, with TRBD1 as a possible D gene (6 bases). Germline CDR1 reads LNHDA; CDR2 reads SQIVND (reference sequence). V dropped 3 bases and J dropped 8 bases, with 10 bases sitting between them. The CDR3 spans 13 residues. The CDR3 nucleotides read TGTGCCAGTAGTATTTCGGGGGGCGAAAAACTGTTTTTT. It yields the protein CASSISGGEKLFF.

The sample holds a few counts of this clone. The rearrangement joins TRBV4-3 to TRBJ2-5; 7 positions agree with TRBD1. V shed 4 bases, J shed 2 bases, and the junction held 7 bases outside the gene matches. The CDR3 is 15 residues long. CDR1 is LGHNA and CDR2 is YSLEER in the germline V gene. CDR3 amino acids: CASSPSLTGQETQYF. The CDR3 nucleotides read TGCGCCAGCAGCCCTAGCTTGACAGGGCAAGAGACCCAGTACTTC.

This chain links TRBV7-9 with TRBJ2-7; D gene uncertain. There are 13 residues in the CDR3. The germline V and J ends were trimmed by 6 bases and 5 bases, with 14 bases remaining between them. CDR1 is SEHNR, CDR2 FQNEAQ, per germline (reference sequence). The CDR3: CASRAGVENEQYF. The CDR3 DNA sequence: TGTGCCAGCAGAGCAGGCGTGGAAAACGAGCAGTACTTC.

The CDR3 DNA reads as TGCGCCAGCAGCCCCCGAGGGGGCCCCCAAGAGACCCAGTACTTC. It specifies CASSPRGGPQETQYF. The chain uses TRBV4-3 and TRBJ2-5; TRBD1 matches 7 bases. Germline V gives CDR1 LGHNA, CDR2 YSLEER. V gave up 4 bases and J gave up 1 base; unmatched junction bases: 6. The CDR3 has 15 amino acids.

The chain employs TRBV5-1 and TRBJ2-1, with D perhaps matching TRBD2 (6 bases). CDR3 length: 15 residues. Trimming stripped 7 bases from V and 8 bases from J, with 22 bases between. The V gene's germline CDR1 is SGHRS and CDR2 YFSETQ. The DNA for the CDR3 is TGCGCCAGCGGTCTCGGGGGACCCCCTAGGGATGAGCAGTTCTTC. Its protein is CASGLGGPPRDEQFF.

Written as DNA, the CDR3 is TGTGCCAGCAGTTACGGAGGGGGCGAAGCTTTCTTT. Protein: CASSYGGGEAFF. The V gene is TRBV6-6, the J gene TRBJ1-1, with 7 bases matching TRBD1. With V trimmed by 2 bases and J by 8 bases, 2 bases remained unmatched. This CDR3 is 12 amino acids long. The germline V gene has CDR1 MNHNY and CDR2 SVGAGI (reference sequence).

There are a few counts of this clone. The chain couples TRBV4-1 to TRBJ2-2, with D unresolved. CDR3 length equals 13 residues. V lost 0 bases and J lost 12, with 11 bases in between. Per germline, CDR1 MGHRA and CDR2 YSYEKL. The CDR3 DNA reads TGCGCCAGCAGCCAAGAACGCCGTAGCAAGCTGTTTTTT. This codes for CASSQERRSKLFF.

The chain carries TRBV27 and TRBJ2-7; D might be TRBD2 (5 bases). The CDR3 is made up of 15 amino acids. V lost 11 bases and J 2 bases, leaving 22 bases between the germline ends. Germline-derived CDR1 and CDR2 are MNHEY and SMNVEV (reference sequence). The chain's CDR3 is CASSEGGENPYEQYF. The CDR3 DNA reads TGTGCCTCAAGTGAGGGTGGGGAGAATCCCTACGAGCAGTACTTC.

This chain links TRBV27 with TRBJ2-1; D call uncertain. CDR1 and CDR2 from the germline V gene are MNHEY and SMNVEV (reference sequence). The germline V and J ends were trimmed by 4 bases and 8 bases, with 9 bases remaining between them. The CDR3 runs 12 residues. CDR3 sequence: CASSSRYDEQFF. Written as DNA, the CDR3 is TGTGCCAGCAGTTCCCGGTACGATGAGCAGTTCTTC.

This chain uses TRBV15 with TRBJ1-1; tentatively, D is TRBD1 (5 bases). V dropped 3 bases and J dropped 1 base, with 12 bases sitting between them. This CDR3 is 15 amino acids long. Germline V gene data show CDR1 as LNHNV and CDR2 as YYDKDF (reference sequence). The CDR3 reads CATSRGRGGNTEAFF. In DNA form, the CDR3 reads TGTGCCACCAGCAGGGGTAGGGGAGGGAACACTGAAGCTTTCTTT.

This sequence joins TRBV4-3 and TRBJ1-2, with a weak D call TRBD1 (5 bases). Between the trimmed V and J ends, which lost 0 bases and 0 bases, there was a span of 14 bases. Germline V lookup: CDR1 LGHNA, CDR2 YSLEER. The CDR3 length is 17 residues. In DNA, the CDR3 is TGCGCCAGCAGCCAAGATCGGTTGGGGCAGACTAACTATGGCTACACCTTC. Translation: CASSQDRLGQTNYGYTF.

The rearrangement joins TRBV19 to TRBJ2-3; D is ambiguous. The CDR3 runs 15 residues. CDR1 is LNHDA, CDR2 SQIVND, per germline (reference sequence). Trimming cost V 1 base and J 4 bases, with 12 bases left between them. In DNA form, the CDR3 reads TGTGCCAGTAGTATAGGAGGCGGTAGTGCAGATACGCAGTATTTT. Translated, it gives CASSIGGGSADTQYF.

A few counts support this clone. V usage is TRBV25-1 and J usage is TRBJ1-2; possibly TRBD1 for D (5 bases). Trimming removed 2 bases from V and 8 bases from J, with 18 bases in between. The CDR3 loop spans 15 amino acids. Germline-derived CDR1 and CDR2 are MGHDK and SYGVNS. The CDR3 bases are TGTGCCAGCAGTGAACTCGAGGAGACAGTTGACGGCTACACCTTC. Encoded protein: CASSELEETVDGYTF.

The CDR3: CASSLAMDLGNTEAFF. In DNA form, the CDR3 reads TGTGCCAGCAGCTTAGCAATGGACTTAGGGAACACTGAAGCTTTCTTT. This chain connects TRBV7-8 to TRBJ1-1; D not certain. The CDR3 length is 16 residues. Looked up from germline, CDR1 is SGHVS and CDR2 is FQNEAQ. Deletions cut 0 bases from V and 1 base from J, with 12 bases between.

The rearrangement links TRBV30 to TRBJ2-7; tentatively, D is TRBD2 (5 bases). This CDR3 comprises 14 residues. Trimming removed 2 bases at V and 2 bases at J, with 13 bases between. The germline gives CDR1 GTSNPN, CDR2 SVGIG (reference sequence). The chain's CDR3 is CAWSPVRVAYEQYF. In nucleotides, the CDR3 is TGTGCCTGGAGTCCCGTGCGGGTAGCCTACGAGCAGTACTTC.

CDR3 DNA: TGTGCCAGCAGCCGCGGGGGAAACTACGAGCAGTACTTC. This encodes CASSRGGNYEQYF. The rearrangement joins TRBV2 to TRBJ2-7, with 7 bases aligning to TRBD2. J gave up 3 bases and V 6 bases, and 5 bases lay outside the gene matches. Germline V gene sequence: CDR1 SNHLY, CDR2 FYNNEI. This CDR3 contains 13 residues.